Presented here are 32 T cell receptor beta chains from one specimen sequenced in a study of blood T cell repertoires in COVID-19. Method: immunoSEQ multiplex PCR; TCRdb's copy keeps in-frame clones and lacks some. This sample has over 100,000 clones; approximately 83% occur once, and the top ten carry about 11%. The material sequenced was peripheral blood. These receptors originate from an elderly man with acute or convalescent COVID-19.

The gene calls are TRBV4-1 and TRBJ1-2, with TRBD1 matching 10 bases. V shed 0 bases, J shed 7 bases, and the junction held 8 bases outside the gene matches. Per the germline V gene, CDR1 is MGHRA and CDR2 is YSYEKL. The length of the CDR3 is 16 residues. The CDR3 region has the DNA TGCGCCAGCAGCCAAGATGGGACAGGGGAACTCTCTGGCTACACCTTC. Encoded protein: CASSQDGTGELSGYTF.

This clone was counted only a few times. The V gene is TRBV2, the J gene TRBJ2-1, with 7 bases that match TRBD2. The CDR3 extends over 14 amino acids. V shed 6 bases, J shed 1 base, and the junction held 3 bases outside the gene matches. In germline, CDR1 is SNHLY, CDR2 FYNNEI. As DNA, the CDR3 is TGTGCCAGCAGGAGTAGCGGGTCCTACAATGAGCAGTTCTTC. Encoded protein: CASRSSGSYNEQFF.

V usage is TRBV27 and J usage is TRBJ2-1; D gene ambiguous. V lost 2 bases and J lost 2, with 13 bases in between. Germline V gene data show CDR1 as MNHEY and CDR2 as SMNVEV (reference sequence). There are 16 residues in the CDR3. CDR3 in DNA: TGTGCCAGCAGTTTAACAGCCTTAGTCACCTACAATGAGCAGTTCTTC. It yields the protein CASSLTALVTYNEQFF.

The chain has TRBV2 and TRBJ2-7; 13 bases map to TRBD2. Trimming at V came to 6 bases and at J to 0 bases, leaving 5 bases not matched to a gene. CDR1 is SNHLY, CDR2 FYNNEI, per germline. This CDR3 comprises 16 residues. The CDR3 protein is CASRPTSGGPSYEQYF. The CDR3 nucleotides are TGTGCCAGCAGACCGACTAGCGGGGGGCCCTCCTACGAGCAGTACTTC.

The chain couples TRBV6-5 to TRBJ2-7; D might be TRBD2 (5 bases). V was shortened by 7 bases and J by 0 bases, with 13 bases between the two germline ends. The CDR3 spans 14 residues. CDR1 and CDR2 (germline): MNHEY, SVGAGI. This chain's CDR3 is CASTGLEGSYEQYF. CDR3 DNA: TGTGCCAGCACTGGTTTAGAGGGCTCCTACGAGCAGTACTTC.

The chain links TRBV7-9 to TRBJ1-1; 11 positions agree with TRBD1. With 2 bases clipped from V and 6 bases from J, the junction kept 8 bases outside the gene matches. The CDR3 totals 16 residues. Per the germline V gene, CDR1 is SEHNR and CDR2 is FQNEAQ (reference sequence). The CDR3 protein is CASSLSGTGGSSEAFF. DNA for the CDR3: TGTGCCAGCAGCTTAAGCGGGACAGGGGGGAGCTCTGAAGCTTTCTTT.

This chain uses TRBV6-5 with TRBJ2-1; 8 bases line up with TRBD2. There are 16 residues in the CDR3. Germline V gives CDR1 MNHEY, CDR2 SVGAGI. J gave up 5 bases and V 4 bases, and 10 bases lay outside the gene matches. The CDR3 nucleotides read TGTGCCAGCAGTTCCCGGGGGGTAGCGGGGAACAATGAGCAGTTCTTC. The encoded protein is CASSSRGVAGNNEQFF.

This clone showed up just once. The DNA of the CDR3 is TGTGCCAGCAGCGTAGCCCCGACTAGCGGAACCTACGAGCAGTACTTC. Translation: CASSVAPTSGTYEQYF. The V and J genes are TRBV9 and TRBJ2-7; TRBD2 matches 9 bases. The germline V gene encodes CDR1 SGDLS and CDR2 YYNGEE. Unmatched junction bases numbered 6, after V lost 0 bases and J lost 2 bases. This CDR3 region has 16 residues. Full variable domain (rest looked up from reference TRBV9 and TRBJ2-7): DSGVTQTPKHLITATGQRVTLRCSPRSGDLSVYWYQQSLDQGLQFLIQYYNGEERAKGNILERFSAQQFPDLHSELNLSSLELGDSALYFCASSVAPTSGTYEQYFGPGTRLTVT.

CDR3 residues: CASSSYLSGATDTQYF. In DNA form, the CDR3 reads TGTGCCAGCAGCTCGTACTTGTCTGGGGCCACAGATACGCAGTATTTT. The gene calls are TRBV11-2 and TRBJ2-3; D may be TRBD1 (5 bases). V was clipped by 4 bases and J by 2 bases, with 16 bases between them. The CDR3 spans 16 residues. Germline V gene data show CDR1 as SGHAT and CDR2 as FQNNGV.

The chain uses TRBV15 and TRBJ1-4, with 11 bases aligning to TRBD1. In germline, CDR1 is LNHNV, CDR2 YYDKDF (reference sequence). The CDR3 is made up of 16 amino acids. With V trimmed by 3 bases and J by 5 bases, 5 bases remained unmatched. DNA of the CDR3: TGTGCCACCAGCAGGGGACAGGGGGAAATGAATGAAAAACTGTTTTTT. Translation: CATSRGQGEMNEKLFF.

The chain couples TRBV14 to TRBJ2-7; 8 nucleotides match TRBD1. Germline trimming cut 5 bases from V and 4 bases from J; bases unmatched to any gene: 7. The germline CDR1 and CDR2 sequences are SGHDN and FVKESK. There are 14 residues in the CDR3. This CDR3 reads CASSTQGAPYEQYF. CDR3 nucleotide sequence: TGTGCCAGCAGCACGCAGGGGGCGCCGTACGAGCAGTACTTC.

The chain has TRBV5-1 and TRBJ1-2; 11 nucleotides align to TRBD1. The CDR3 is 15 amino acids. In germline, CDR1 is SGHRS, CDR2 YFSETQ. V trimming: 4 bases; J trimming: 2 bases; junction bases outside the gene matches: 4. CDR3 loop: CASSTGTGGNYGYTF. The DNA of the CDR3 is TGCGCCAGCAGCACCGGGACAGGGGGAAACTATGGCTACACCTTC.

This clone was counted only a few times. The chain couples TRBV2 to TRBJ2-5; D is undetermined. The CDR3 is 11 amino acids. Germline values: CDR1 SNHLY, CDR2 FYNNEI. V shed 1 base and J shed 8 bases, with 5 bases lying between them. CDR3 region: CASSEVDTQYF. CDR3 sequence (DNA): TGTGCCAGCAGTGAAGTAGATACCCAGTACTTC.

This chain connects TRBV12-3 or TRBV12-4 to TRBJ2-7; TRBD2 might be the D (5 bases). Trimming took 2 bases from V and 6 from J, leaving 11 bases between them. This CDR3 contains 13 residues. CDR3: CASSLQRSREQYF. CDR3 DNA: TGTGCCAGCAGTTTACAGCGGTCGCGCGAGCAGTACTTC.

Only one count was recorded for this clone. The rearrangement uses TRBV6-5 and TRBJ2-7, with 9 bases identical to TRBD1. CDR3 size: 13 residues. J was trimmed by 5 bases and V by 6 bases; bases with no gene match: 5. Germline V lookup: CDR1 MNHEY, CDR2 SVGAGI. CDR3 sequence: CASRDRGDNEQYF. DNA of the CDR3: TGTGCCAGCAGAGACAGGGGGGATAACGAGCAGTACTTC.

The chain uses TRBV27 and TRBJ1-2; 8 nucleotides line up with TRBD1. Germline V CDR1 and CDR2: MNHEY, SMNVEV (reference sequence). CDR3 length equals 15 residues. Trimming at V came to 2 bases and at J to 5 bases, leaving 7 bases not matched to a gene. The CDR3 nucleotides read TGTGCCAGCAGTTTAGAGGCAGGGGGCCCGTATGGCTACACCTTC. It is translated as CASSLEAGGPYGYTF.

V gene TRBV18 combines with J gene TRBJ1-1, with D tentatively TRBD1 (5 bases). The CDR3 contains 14 residues. Germline V gene lookup returns CDR1 KGHSH and CDR2 LQKENI. Trimming removed 5 bases from V and 6 bases from J, with 16 bases in between. DNA for the CDR3: TGTGCCAGCTCAACCCGGGAGGGGTTGGCTGAAGCTTTCTTT. This translates into CASSTREGLAEAFF.

The chain joins TRBV5-1 to TRBJ2-3; 11 positions match TRBD2. The CDR3 contains 17 residues. With V trimmed by 4 bases and J by 2 bases, 9 bases remained unmatched. Germline loops: CDR1 SGHRS, CDR2 YFSETQ. The chain's CDR3 is CASSNLRLAGTTDTQYF. The CDR3 bases are TGCGCCAGCAGCAACCTGCGACTAGCGGGGACCACAGATACGCAGTATTTT.

The chain joins TRBV18 to TRBJ1-6, with D perhaps matching TRBD1 (5 bases). V was clipped by 3 bases and J by 7 bases, with 10 bases between them. This CDR3 is built from 14 residues. Germline lookup yields CDR1 KGHSH and CDR2 LQKENI. The chain's CDR3 is CASSPDSSNSPLHF. CDR3 nucleotides: TGTGCCAGCTCACCCGACAGTTCCAATTCACCCCTCCACTTT.

The chain joins TRBV7-2 to TRBJ2-7; TRBD1 matches 9 bases. Trimming at V came to 1 base and at J to 0 bases, leaving 7 bases not matched to a gene. The CDR3 spans 17 residues. From germline, CDR1 is SGHTA and CDR2 FQGNSA. The CDR3: CASSLVGTGTFSYEQYF. CDR3 DNA sequence: TGTGCCAGCAGCTTAGTCGGGACAGGGACATTCTCCTACGAGCAGTACTTC.

The V call is TRBV6-5, the J call TRBJ1-1; D not certain. The germline CDR1 and CDR2 sequences are MNHEY and SVGAGI. The CDR3 consists of 14 residues. Trimming stripped 3 bases from V and 2 bases from J, with 10 bases between. The CDR3 is CASSYQERNTEAFF. CDR3 DNA sequence: TGTGCCAGCAGTTATCAAGAGAGAAACACTGAAGCTTTCTTT.

CDR3 sequence reads: CASTPLWRLAGGNTGELFF. Written as DNA, the CDR3 is TGTGCCAGCACCCCCCTCTGGCGGCTAGCGGGAGGTAACACCGGGGAGCTGTTTTTT. The V call is TRBV27, the J call TRBJ2-2; 11 nucleotides align to TRBD2. This CDR3 region has 19 residues. The germline V gene encodes CDR1 MNHEY and CDR2 SMNVEV (reference sequence). V trimming: 7 bases; J trimming: 2 bases; junction bases outside the gene matches: 15.

This clone was counted a single time. This chain links TRBV28 with TRBJ1-1; 7 bases fit TRBD1. The V and J ends lost 4 bases and 3 bases, in that order; junction bases with no gene match: 8. CDR3 size: 15 residues. The germline gives CDR1 MDHEN, CDR2 SYDVKM. Written as DNA, the CDR3 is TGTGCCAGCAGTTCCCGACAGGGCCGATACACTGAAGCTTTCTTT. Amino acid sequence: CASSSRQGRYTEAFF.

The chain employs TRBV7-2 and TRBJ1-5, with D perhaps matching TRBD1 (5 bases). There are 16 residues in the CDR3. Germline CDR1 is SGHTA and CDR2 is FQGNSA. The V gene lost 5 bases and the J gene lost 0 bases, with 14 bases spanning the gap. The CDR3 sequence: CASSQWGMSSNQPQHF. In DNA, the CDR3 is TGTGCCAGCAGCCAGTGGGGCATGAGTAGCAATCAGCCCCAGCATTTT.

CDR3 in DNA: TGTGCCAGCACGTTGTTAGCGGGGGGCCACCATACGCAGTATTTT. This encodes CASTLLAGGHHTQYF. J is TRBJ2-3 and V is TRBV21-1; TRBD2, as called in the table, went unchecked against the DNA. TRBV21-1 is annotated as a pseudogene. The CDR3 has 15 amino acids.

V and J are TRBV2 and TRBJ1-2, with D possibly matching TRBD1 (6 bases). Germline CDR1 reads SNHLY; CDR2 reads FYNNEI. This CDR3 has 14 residues. V dropped 6 bases and J dropped 0 bases, with 11 bases sitting between them. The CDR3 DNA reads TGTGCCAGCAGGGAACAGGGCGCTAACTATGGCTACACCTTC. It is translated as CASREQGANYGYTF. Together with reference TRBV2 and TRBJ1-2, the CDR3 gives the full variable domain: EPEVTQTPSHQVTQMGQEVILRCVPISNHLYFYWYRQILGQKVEFLVSFYNNEISEKSEIFDDQFSVERPDGSNFTLKIRSTKLEDSAMYFCASREQGANYGYTFGSGTRLTVV.

The chain couples TRBV27 to TRBJ1-2, with D maybe TRBD1 (5 bases). The CDR3 covers 16 residues. Germline values: CDR1 MNHEY, CDR2 SMNVEV (reference sequence). With 0 bases removed from V and 8 bases from J, the gap between germline ends came to 19 bases. CDR3 residues: CASSLSGATSIGGYTF. In DNA form, the CDR3 reads TGTGCCAGCAGTTTATCAGGGGCCACTTCTATCGGAGGCTACACCTTC.

The CDR3 DNA follows: TGTGCCAGCAGCTCCGACAGCAGCAATCAGCCCCAGCATTTT. It specifies CASSSDSSNQPQHF. The chain joins TRBV7-9 to TRBJ1-5, with D perhaps TRBD1 (5 bases). Germline CDR1 SEHNR, CDR2 FQNEAQ (reference sequence). The CDR3 loop spans 14 amino acids. The V and J ends lost 4 bases and 1 base respectively, with 8 bases between them.

This chain connects TRBV9 to TRBJ2-2; possible D gene TRBD1, 6 bases. The CDR3 extends over 15 amino acids. The germline V gene has CDR1 SGDLS and CDR2 YYNGEE. Trimming stripped 5 bases from V and 1 base from J, with 12 bases between. The CDR3 nucleotides are TGTGCCAGCAGTGTGGGGGCGAAGAACACCGGGGAGCTGTTTTTT. Encoded protein: CASSVGAKNTGELFF.

This clone was detected only a few times. The chain joins TRBV5-5 to TRBJ1-5, with D unclear. V was trimmed by 0 bases and J by 6 bases, leaving 7 bases between them. The length of the CDR3 is 13 residues. Germline V lookup: CDR1 SGHKS, CDR2 YYEKEE (reference sequence). The CDR3 DNA reads as TGTGCCAGCAGCTTGGTCAATAGTCAGCCCCAGCATTTT. Protein: CASSLVNSQPQHF.

V gene TRBV4-1 combines with J gene TRBJ1-6; the D is unclear. There are 15 residues in the CDR3. In germline, CDR1 is MGHRA, CDR2 YSYEKL. V was clipped by 0 bases and J by 10 bases, with 13 bases between them. CDR3 sequence: CASSQEEGLMSPLHF. Here the CDR3 DNA reads TGCGCCAGCAGCCAAGAGGAGGGCCTCATGTCACCCCTCCACTTT.

A note on this clone: Other DNA sequences of this sample code for an identical CDR3. The chain couples TRBV7-3 to TRBJ1-1; TRBD1 aligns across 7 bases. The V gene's germline CDR1 is SGHTA and CDR2 FQGTGA. This CDR3 contains 13 residues. The junction had 7 bases not matched to a gene; V was cut back by 5 bases and J by 7 bases. Here the CDR3 DNA reads TGTGCCAGCAGCCTCCGACAGGGACGTGAAGCTTTCTTT. Translating it yields CASSLRQGREAFF.